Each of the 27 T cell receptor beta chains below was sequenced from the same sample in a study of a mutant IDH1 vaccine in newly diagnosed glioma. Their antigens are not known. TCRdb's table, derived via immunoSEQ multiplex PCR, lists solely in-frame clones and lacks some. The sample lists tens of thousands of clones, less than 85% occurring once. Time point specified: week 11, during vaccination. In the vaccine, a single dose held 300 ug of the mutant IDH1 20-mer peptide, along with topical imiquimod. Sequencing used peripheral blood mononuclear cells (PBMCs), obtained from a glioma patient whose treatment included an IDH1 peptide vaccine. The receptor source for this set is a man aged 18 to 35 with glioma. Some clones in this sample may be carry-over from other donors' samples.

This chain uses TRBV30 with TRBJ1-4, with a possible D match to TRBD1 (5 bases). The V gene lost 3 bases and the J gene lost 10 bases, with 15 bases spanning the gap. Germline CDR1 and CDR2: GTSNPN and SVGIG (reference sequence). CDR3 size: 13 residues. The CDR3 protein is CAWRMVPGPKLFF. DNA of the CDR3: TGTGCCTGGAGGATGGTCCCGGGGCCAAAACTGTTTTTT. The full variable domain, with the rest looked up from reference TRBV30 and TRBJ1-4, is SQTIHQWPATLVQPVGSPLSLECTVEGTSNPNLYWYRQAAGRGLQLLFYSVGIGQISSEVPQNLSASRPQDRQFILSSKKLLLSDSGFYLCAWRMVPGPKLFFGSGTQLSVL.

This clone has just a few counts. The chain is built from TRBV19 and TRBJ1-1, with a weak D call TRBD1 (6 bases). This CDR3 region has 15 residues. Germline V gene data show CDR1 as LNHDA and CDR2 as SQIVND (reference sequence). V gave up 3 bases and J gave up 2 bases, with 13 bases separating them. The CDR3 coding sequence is TGTGCCAGTAGTATTTCCCACAGGGAAAACACTGAAGCTTTCTTT. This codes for CASSISHRENTEAFF.

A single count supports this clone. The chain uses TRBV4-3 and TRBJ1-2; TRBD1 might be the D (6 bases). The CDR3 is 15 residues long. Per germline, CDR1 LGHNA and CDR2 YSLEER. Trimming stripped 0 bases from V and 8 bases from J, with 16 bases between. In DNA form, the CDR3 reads TGCGCCAGCAGCCAAGATCCGGGGGCTGCGGGGGGCTACACCTTC. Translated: CASSQDPGAAGGYTF.

CDR3 amino acids: CASSMYGYEQYF. The CDR3 bases are TGTGCCAGCAGTATGTATGGTTACGAGCAGTACTTC. This chain links TRBV25-1 with TRBJ2-7; D remains unclear. The CDR3 spans 12 residues. V lost 5 bases and J lost 4, with 9 bases in between. Germline V CDR1 and CDR2: MGHDK, SYGVNS.

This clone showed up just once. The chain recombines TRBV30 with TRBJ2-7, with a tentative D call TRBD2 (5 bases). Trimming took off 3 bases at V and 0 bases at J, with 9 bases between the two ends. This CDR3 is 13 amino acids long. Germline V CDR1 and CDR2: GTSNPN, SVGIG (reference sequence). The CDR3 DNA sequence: TGTGCCTGGAGCCAAGACTACTCCTACGAGCAGTACTTC. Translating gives CAWSQDYSYEQYF.

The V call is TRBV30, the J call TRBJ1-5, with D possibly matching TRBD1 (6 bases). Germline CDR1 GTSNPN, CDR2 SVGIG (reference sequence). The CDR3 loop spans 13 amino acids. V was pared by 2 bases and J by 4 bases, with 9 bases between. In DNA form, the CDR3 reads TGTGCCTGGAGTTGGGGGCCTAATCAGCCCCAGCATTTT. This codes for CAWSWGPNQPQHF.

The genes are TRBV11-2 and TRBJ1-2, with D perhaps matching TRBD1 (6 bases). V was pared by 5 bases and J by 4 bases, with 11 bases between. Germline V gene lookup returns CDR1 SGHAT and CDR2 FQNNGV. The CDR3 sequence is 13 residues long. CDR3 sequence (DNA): TGTGCCAGCAGCACCTCCAGGGGCTATGGCTACACCTTC. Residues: CASSTSRGYGYTF. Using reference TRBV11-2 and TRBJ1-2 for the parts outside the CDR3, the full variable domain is EAGVAQSPRYKIIEKRQSVAFWCNPISGHATLYWYQQILGQGPKLLIQFQNNGVVDDSQLPKDRFSAERLKGVDSTLKIQPAKLEDSAVYLCASSTSRGYGYTFGSGTRLTVV.

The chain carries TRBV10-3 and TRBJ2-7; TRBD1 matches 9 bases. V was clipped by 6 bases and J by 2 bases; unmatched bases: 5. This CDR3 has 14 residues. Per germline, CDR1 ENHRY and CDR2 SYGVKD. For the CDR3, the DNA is TGTGCCATCAGGGGGGACAGGGCCCCCTACGAGCAGTACTTC. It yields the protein CAIRGDRAPYEQYF.

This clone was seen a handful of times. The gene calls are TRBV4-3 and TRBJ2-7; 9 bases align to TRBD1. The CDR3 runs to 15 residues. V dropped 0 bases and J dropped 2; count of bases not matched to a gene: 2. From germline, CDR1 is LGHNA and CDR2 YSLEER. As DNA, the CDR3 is TGCGCCAGCAGCCAAGAAAGGACAGGGGCCTACGAGCAGTACTTC. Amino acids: CASSQERTGAYEQYF.

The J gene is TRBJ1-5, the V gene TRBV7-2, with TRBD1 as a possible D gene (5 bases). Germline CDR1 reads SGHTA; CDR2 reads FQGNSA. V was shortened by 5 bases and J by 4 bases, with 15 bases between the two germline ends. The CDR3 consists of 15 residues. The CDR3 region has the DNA TGTGCCAGCAGCCTGGGGGACCGCCGGAATCAGCCCCAGCATTTT. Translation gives CASSLGDRRNQPQHF. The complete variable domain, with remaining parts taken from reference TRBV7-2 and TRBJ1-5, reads GAGVSQSPSNKVTEKGKDVELRCDPISGHTALYWYRQSLGQGLEFLIYFQGNSAPDKSGLPSDRFSAERTGGSVSTLTIQRTQQEDSAVYLCASSLGDRRNQPQHFGDGTRLSIL.

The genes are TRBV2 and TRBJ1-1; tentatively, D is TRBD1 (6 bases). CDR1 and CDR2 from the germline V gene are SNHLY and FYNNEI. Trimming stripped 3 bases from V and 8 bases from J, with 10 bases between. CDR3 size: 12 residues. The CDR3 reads CASSDFGGEAFF. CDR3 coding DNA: TGTGCCAGCAGTGATTTTGGGGGCGAAGCTTTCTTT. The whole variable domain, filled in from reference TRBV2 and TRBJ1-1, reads EPEVTQTPSHQVTQMGQEVILRCVPISNHLYFYWYRQILGQKVEFLVSFYNNEISEKSEIFDDQFSVERPDGSNFTLKIRSTKLEDSAMYFCASSDFGGEAFFGQGTRLTVV.

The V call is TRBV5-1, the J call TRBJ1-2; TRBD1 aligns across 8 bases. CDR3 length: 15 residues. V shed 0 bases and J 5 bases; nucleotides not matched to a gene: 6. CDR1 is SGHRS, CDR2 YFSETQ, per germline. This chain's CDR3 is CASSLARQGRYGYTF. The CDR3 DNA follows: TGCGCCAGCAGCTTGGCGAGACAGGGGCGTTATGGCTACACCTTC.

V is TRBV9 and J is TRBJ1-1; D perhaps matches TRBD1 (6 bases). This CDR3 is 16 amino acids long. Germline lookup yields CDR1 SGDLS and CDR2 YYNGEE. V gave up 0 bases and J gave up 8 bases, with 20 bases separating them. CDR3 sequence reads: CASSVEGIGSRGEAFF. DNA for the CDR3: TGTGCCAGCAGCGTAGAGGGGATCGGGTCCAGGGGAGAAGCTTTCTTT.

CDR3 nucleotides: TGCAGCGCTACCGGGAAACAGGGTGTTCCTACCTACGAGCAGTACTTC. This translates into CSATGKQGVPTYEQYF. The chain joins TRBV29-1 to TRBJ2-7; weak D call: TRBD1 (6 bases). Germline V lookup: CDR1 SQVTM, CDR2 ANQGSEA. The V end was cut by 7 bases, the J end by 2 bases, with 24 bases between. The CDR3 spans 16 residues.

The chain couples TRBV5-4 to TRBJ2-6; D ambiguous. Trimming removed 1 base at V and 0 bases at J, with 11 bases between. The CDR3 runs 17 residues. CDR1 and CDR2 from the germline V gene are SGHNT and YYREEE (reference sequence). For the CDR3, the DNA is TGTGCCAGCAGCTTGTATGTGGAGAGCTCTGGGGCCAACGTCCTGACTTTC. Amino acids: CASSLYVESSGANVLTF.

The CDR3 spells CASSLGRLNSEGYIGELFF. The CDR3 nucleotides read TGTGCCAGCAGCTTAGGGAGGCTTAACAGTGAAGGTTACATCGGGGAGCTGTTTTTT. J is TRBJ2-2 and V is TRBV7-9, with D maybe TRBD2 (5 bases). In germline, CDR1 is SEHNR, CDR2 FQNEAQ (reference sequence). The CDR3 extends over 19 amino acids. The V end lost 1 base, the J end lost 7 bases, and 25 bases lay between the germline ends.

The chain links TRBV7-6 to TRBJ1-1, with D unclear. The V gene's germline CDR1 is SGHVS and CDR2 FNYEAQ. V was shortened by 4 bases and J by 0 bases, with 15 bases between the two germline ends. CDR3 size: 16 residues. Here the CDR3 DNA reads TGTGCCAGCAGCTCCTCCCCGGATGTCATGAACACTGAAGCTTTCTTT. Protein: CASSSSPDVMNTEAFF.

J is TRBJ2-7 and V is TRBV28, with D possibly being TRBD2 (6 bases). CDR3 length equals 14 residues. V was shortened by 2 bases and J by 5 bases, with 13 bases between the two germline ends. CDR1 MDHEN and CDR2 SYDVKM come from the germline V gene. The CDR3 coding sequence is TGTGCCAGCAGTTTAGGGGACTGGAGGAACGAGCAGTACTTC. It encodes CASSLGDWRNEQYF.

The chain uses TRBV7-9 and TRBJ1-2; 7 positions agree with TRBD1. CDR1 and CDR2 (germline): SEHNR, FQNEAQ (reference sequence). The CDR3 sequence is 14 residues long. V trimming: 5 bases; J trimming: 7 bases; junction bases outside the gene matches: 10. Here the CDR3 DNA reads TGTGCCAGCAGCCCCGGGACAGTTCCCTTTGGCTACACCTTC. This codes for CASSPGTVPFGYTF.

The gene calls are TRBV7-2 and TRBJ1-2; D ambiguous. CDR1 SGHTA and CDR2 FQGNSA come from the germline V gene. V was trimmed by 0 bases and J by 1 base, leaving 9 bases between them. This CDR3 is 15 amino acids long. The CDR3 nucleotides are TGTGCCAGCAGCTTAGCGGAGCGCCTTAACTATGGCTACACCTTC. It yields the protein CASSLAERLNYGYTF.

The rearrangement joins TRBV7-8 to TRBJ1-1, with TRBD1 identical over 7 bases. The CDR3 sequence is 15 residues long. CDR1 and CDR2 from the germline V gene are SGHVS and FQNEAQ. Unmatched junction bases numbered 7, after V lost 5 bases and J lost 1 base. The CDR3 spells CASSPRTGTNTEAFF. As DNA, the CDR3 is TGTGCCAGCAGCCCCAGGACAGGAACGAACACTGAAGCTTTCTTT.

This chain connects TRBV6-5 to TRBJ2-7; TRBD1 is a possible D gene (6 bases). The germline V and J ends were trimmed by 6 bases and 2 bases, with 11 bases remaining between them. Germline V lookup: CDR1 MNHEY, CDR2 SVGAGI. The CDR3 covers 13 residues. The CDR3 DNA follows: TGTGCCAGCAGCCCGACAGGAGCCTACGAGCAGTACTTC. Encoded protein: CASSPTGAYEQYF.

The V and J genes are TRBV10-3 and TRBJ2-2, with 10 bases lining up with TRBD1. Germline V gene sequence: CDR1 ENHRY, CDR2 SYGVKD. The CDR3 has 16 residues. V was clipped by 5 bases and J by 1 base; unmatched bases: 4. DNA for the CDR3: TGTGCCATCAGTCGGACAGGGGGGAGGAACACCGGGGAGCTGTTTTTT. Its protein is CAISRTGGRNTGELFF.

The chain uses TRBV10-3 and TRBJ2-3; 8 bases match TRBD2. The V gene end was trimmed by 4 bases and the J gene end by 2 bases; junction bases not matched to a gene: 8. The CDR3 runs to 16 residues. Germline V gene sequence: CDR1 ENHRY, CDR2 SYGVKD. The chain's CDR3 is CAISAGSGGSTDTQYF. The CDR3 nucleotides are TGTGCCATCAGTGCGGGCAGCGGGGGATCCACAGATACGCAGTATTTT.

In nucleotides, the CDR3 is TGCGCCAGCAGTCAATCGGTTAGGGAAGAGACCCAGTACTTC. It is translated as CASSQSVREETQYF. The rearrangement uses TRBV23-1 and TRBJ2-5; D uncertain. TRBV23-1 is an ORF; its function is uncertain. V gave up 0 bases and J gave up 3 bases, with 8 bases separating them. This CDR3 comprises 14 residues.

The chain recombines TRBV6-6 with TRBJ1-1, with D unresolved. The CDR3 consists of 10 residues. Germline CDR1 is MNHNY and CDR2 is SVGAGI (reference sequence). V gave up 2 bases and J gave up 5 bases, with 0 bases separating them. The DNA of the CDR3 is TGTGCCAGCAGTTACACTGAAGCTTTCTTT. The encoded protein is CASSYTEAFF.

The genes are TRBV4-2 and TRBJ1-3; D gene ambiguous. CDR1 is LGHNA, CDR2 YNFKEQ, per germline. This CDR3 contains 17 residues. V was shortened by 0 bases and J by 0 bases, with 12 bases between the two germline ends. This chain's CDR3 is CASSQEVYEVSGNTIYF. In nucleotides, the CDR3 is TGTGCCAGCAGCCAAGAAGTTTACGAGGTCTCTGGAAACACCATATATTTT.